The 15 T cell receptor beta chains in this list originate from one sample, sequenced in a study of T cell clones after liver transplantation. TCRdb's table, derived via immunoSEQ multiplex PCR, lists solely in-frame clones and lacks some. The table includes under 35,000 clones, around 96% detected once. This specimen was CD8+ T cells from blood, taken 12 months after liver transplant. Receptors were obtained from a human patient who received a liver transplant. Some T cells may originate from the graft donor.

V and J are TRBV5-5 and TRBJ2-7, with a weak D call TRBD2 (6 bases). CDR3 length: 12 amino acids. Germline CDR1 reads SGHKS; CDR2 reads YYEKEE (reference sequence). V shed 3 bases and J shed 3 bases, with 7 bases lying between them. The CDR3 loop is CASSWDFYEQYF. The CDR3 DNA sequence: TGTGCCAGCAGCTGGGACTTCTACGAGCAGTACTTC. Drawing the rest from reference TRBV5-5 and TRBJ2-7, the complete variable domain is DAGVTQSPTHLIKTRGQQVTLRCSPISGHKSVSWYQQVLGQGPQFIFQYYEKEERGRGNFPDRFSARQFPNYSSELNVNALLLGDSALYLCASSWDFYEQYFGPGTRLTVT.

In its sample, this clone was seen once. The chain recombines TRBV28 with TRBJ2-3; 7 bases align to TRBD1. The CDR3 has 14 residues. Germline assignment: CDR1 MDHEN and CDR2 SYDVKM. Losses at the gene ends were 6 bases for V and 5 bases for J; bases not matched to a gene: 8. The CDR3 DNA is TGTGCCAGCAGAGCCACAGGGGCAGGAGATACGCAGTATTTT. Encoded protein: CASRATGAGDTQYF.

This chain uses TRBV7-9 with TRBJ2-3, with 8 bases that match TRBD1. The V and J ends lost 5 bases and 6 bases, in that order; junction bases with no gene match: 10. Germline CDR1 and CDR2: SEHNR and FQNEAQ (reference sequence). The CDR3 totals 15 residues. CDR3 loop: CASSRTGSGGDTQYF. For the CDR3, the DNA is TGTGCCAGCAGCCGGACAGGGTCTGGCGGGGATACGCAGTATTTT.

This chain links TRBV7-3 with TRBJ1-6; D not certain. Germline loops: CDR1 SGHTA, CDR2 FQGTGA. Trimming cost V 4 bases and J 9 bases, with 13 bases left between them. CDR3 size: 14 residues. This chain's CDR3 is CASSSTPIGSPLHF. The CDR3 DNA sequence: TGTGCCAGCAGCTCAACACCCATCGGTTCACCCCTCCACTTT.

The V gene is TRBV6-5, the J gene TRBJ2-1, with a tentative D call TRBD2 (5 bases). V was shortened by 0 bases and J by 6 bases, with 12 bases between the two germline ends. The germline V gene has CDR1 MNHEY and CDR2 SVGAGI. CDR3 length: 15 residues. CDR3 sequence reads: CASSYSRRVPNEQFF. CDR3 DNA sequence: TGTGCCAGCAGTTACTCGAGGCGGGTGCCCAATGAGCAGTTCTTC.

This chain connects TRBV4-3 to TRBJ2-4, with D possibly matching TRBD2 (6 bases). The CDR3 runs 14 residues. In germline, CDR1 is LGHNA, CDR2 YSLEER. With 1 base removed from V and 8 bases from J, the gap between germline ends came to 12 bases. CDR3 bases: TGCGCCAGCAGCCAAGGTCTGTTAGCGGACATTCAGTACTTC. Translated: CASSQGLLADIQYF.

CDR3 amino acids: CASSQSPVLADSYEQYF. The CDR3 region has the DNA TGTGCCAGCAGCCAGAGCCCGGTACTAGCGGATTCCTACGAGCAGTACTTC. J is TRBJ2-7 and V is TRBV4-2; 8 bases are a match to TRBD2. Germline trimming cut 3 bases from V and 1 base from J; bases unmatched to any gene: 11. The germline V gene has CDR1 LGHNA and CDR2 YNFKEQ. This CDR3 spans 17 amino acids.

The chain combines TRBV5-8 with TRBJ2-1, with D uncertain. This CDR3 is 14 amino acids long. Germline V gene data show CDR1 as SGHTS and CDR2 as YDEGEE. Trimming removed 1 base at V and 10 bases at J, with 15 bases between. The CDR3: CASSLNPGHGEQFF. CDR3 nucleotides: TGTGCCAGCAGCTTGAACCCCGGCCACGGGGAGCAGTTCTTC. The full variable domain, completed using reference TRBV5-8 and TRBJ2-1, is EAGVTQSPTHLIKTRGQQATLRCSPISGHTSVYWYQQALGLGLQFLLWYDEGEERNRGNFPPRFSGRQFPNYSSELNVNALELEDSALYLCASSLNPGHGEQFFGPGTRLTVL.

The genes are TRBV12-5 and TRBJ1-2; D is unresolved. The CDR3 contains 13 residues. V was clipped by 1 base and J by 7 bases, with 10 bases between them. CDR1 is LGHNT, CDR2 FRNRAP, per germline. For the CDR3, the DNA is TGTGCTAGTGGTTTGGAGGTGGGTGGTGGCTACACCTTC. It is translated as CASGLEVGGGYTF.

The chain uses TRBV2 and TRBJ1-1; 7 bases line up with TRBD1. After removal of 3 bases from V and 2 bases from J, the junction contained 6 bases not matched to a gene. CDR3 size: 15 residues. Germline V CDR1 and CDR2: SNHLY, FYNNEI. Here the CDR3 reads CASSERQGGNTEAFF. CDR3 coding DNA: TGTGCCAGCAGTGAGCGACAGGGTGGTAACACTGAAGCTTTCTTT.

CDR3 residues: CASSQRAGAPHGSTDTQYF. The CDR3 nucleotides read TGTGCCAGCAGCCAGAGAGCGGGAGCCCCCCACGGGAGCACAGATACGCAGTATTTT. The rearrangement uses TRBV4-2 and TRBJ2-3; 8 nucleotides align to TRBD2. CDR3 size: 19 residues. Germline V gene sequence: CDR1 LGHNA, CDR2 YNFKEQ. The V gene end was trimmed by 3 bases and the J gene end by 0 bases; junction bases not matched to a gene: 14.

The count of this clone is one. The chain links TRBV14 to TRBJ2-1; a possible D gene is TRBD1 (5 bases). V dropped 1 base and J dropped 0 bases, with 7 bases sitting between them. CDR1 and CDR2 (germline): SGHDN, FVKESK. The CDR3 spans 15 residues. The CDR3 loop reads CASSQGTTSYNEQFF. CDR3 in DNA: TGTGCCAGCAGCCAAGGGACAACCTCCTACAATGAGCAGTTCTTC. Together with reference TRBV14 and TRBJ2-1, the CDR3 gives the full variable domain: EAGVTQFPSHSVIEKGQTVTLRCDPISGHDNLYWYRRVMGKEIKFLLHFVKESKQDESGMPNNRFLAERTGGTYSTLKVQPAELEDSGVYFCASSQGTTSYNEQFFGPGTRLTVL.

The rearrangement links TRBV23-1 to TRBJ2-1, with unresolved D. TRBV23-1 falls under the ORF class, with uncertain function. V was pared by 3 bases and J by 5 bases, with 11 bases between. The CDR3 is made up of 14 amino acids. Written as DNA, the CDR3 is TGCGCCAGCAGTCACGCCGGGTGGGACAATGAGCAGTTCTTC. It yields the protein CASSHAGWDNEQFF.

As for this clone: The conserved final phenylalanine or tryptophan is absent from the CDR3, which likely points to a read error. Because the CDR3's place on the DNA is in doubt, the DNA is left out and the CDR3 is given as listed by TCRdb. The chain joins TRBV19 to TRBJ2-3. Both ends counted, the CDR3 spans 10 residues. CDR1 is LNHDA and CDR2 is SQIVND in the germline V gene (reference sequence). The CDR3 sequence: CASSPPGPPG.

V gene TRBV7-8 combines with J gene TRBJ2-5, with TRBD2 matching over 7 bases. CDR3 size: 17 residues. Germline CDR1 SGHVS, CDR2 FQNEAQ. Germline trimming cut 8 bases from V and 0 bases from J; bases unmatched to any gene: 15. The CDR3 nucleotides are TGTGCCAGCTGCCCCTGGGGACTACAGCGGGACCAAGAGACCCAGTACTTC. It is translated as CASCPWGLQRDQETQYF.